This TCR beta chain was sequenced in a study of CD8 T cells in ankylosing spondylitis. Germline CDR1 reads MGHRA; CDR2 reads YSYEKL. V gave up 4 bases and J gave up 5 bases; unmatched junction bases: 8. The CDR3 runs to 14 residues. Whole-study results and caveats: Several of the motif variants were reported before in synovial fluid and blood from reactive arthritis. Relatively rare in peripheral blood, disease-linked clones were also CD8+. Clones tied to disease were said to be significantly enriched in matched ankylosing spondylitis synovial fluid. A TCR beta motif made of fewer than ten highly homologous variants seemed typical of ankylosing spondylitis blood.

Note on this clonotype: Its antigen remains unknown.

By quantitative 5'-RACE with molecular barcodes, the TCR beta libraries were made. TCRdb redid the calling of the 5' RACE reads with MiXCR, one entry per CDR3 protein. This sample carries more than 600,000 distinct CDR3 sequences, around a fifth of them seen once, and the ten largest clones take 15% to 20%. This receptor was taken from a male donor with ankylosing spondylitis. Material for sequencing was blood, either unsorted or a sorted T cell fraction (not recorded which). The chain employs TRBV4-1 and TRBJ2-7, with 7 bases lining up with TRBD2. The CDR3 region has the DNA TGCGCCAGCAGCCCTACGCGGGGGATGGACGAGCAGTACTTC. Its translation is CASSPTRGMDEQYF.